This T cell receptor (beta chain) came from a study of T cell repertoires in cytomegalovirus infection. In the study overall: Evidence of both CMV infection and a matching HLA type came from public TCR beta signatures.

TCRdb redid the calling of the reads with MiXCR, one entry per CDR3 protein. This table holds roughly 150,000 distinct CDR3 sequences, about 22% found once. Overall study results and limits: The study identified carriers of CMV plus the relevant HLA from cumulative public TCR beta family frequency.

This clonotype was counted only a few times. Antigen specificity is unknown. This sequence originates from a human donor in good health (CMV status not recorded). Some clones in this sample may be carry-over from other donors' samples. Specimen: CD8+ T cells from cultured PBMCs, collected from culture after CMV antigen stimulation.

The DNA for the CDR3 is TGTGCCAGCAGCTTAATGGAGGGGATTTACAATGAGCAGTTCTTC. Protein sequence: CASSLMEGIYNEQFF. The chain has TRBV7-2 and TRBJ2-1; tentatively, D is TRBD2 (6 bases). V was trimmed by 2 bases and J by 4 bases, leaving 12 bases between them. CDR3 length equals 15 residues. CDR1 is SGHTA and CDR2 is FQGNSA in the germline V gene.